The 27 T cell receptor beta chains reported below all come from one sample, sequenced in a study of T cells in Graves' hyperthyroidism and ophthalmopathy. RNA transcripts yielded amplified TCR beta CDR3 regions. Initially, a first-round RT-PCR of the TCR CDR3 employed the HTBI primer set. TCRdb independently ran MiXCR on the multiplex PCR reads; one entry per CDR3 protein. In the table there are 300,000 to 350,000 distinct CDR3 sequences, 21% of which are singletons. Sequencing was carried out using blood. These receptors were obtained from a woman in her 50s with Graves' hyperthyroidism.

The sample holds many counts of this clonotype. The rearrangement uses TRBV20-1 and TRBJ2-3; 10 bases are a match to TRBD2. Trimming took 5 bases from V and 5 from J; bases not matched to a gene: 19. The CDR3 spans 18 residues. CDR1 and CDR2 from the germline V gene are DFQATT and SNEGSKA (reference sequence). The CDR3 loop is CSAPAIFQRGGGEDTQYF. The CDR3 DNA sequence: TGCAGTGCTCCGGCCATATTCCAGCGGGGGGGCGGTGAAGATACGCAGTATTTT.

This sequence joins TRBV2 and TRBJ1-2; D ambiguous. Germline-derived CDR1 and CDR2 are SNHLY and FYNNEI. The V end lost 2 bases, the J end lost 8 bases, and 12 bases lay between the germline ends. The CDR3 is 13 amino acids. The CDR3 DNA sequence: TGTGCCAGCAGTGAAAGGCCGGGGATAGGCTACACCTTC. It yields the protein CASSERPGIGYTF.

V is TRBV12-3 or TRBV12-4 and J is TRBJ2-3; tentative D call: TRBD2 (5 bases). This CDR3 comprises 15 residues. Trimming took 5 bases from V and 6 from J, leaving 18 bases between them. The CDR3 loop is CASSPETIRRDTQYF. CDR3 nucleotide sequence: TGTGCCAGCAGTCCGGAGACTATACGGCGGGATACGCAGTATTTT.

A single count supports this clonotype. V gene TRBV12-3 or TRBV12-4 combines with J gene TRBJ2-7; 9 bases agree with TRBD1. The CDR3 sequence is 13 residues long. Trimming cost V 3 bases and J 7 bases; bases outside gene matches: 4. CDR3 coding DNA: TGTGCCAGCAGTTTTTGGGACAGGGATGAGCAGTACTTC. Encoded protein: CASSFWDRDEQYF.

The chain uses TRBV28 and TRBJ1-3; D is unresolved. Germline values: CDR1 MDHEN, CDR2 SYDVKM. Trimming shortened V by 3 bases and J by 0 bases, and 15 bases separated the two germline ends. This CDR3 comprises 17 residues. The CDR3 reads CASSFSPGWNSGNTIYF. CDR3 in DNA: TGTGCCAGCAGTTTCTCCCCGGGATGGAACTCTGGAAACACCATATATTTT.

This clonotype was seen more than once but under ten times. DNA of the CDR3: TGCAGTGCTAGATCGGTCGTTCGGGGGGCCGATGGCTACACCTTC. It codes for CSARSVVRGADGYTF. The gene calls are TRBV20-1 and TRBJ1-2, with D tentatively TRBD1 (6 bases). The CDR3 runs to 15 residues. V shed 2 bases and J shed 6 bases, with 19 bases lying between them. Germline V gives CDR1 DFQATT, CDR2 SNEGSKA (reference sequence).

In the case of this clonotype: This may be a read error: a much more frequent sequence differs by one nucleotide. V usage is TRBV28 and J usage is TRBJ1-4; the D gene is possibly TRBD1 (6 bases). The CDR3 contains 15 residues. Trimming took off 6 bases at V and 8 bases at J, with 19 bases between the two ends. Looked up from germline, CDR1 is MDHEN and CDR2 is SYDVKM. Here the CDR3 reads CASSPGVDRGEKLFF. The CDR3 bases are TGTGCCAGCAGCCCAGGGGTGGACCGGGGGGAAAAACTGTTTTTT.

This clonotype has ten or more counts. CDR3 bases: TGTGCCAGCAGCCGCACTAGCGGGAGAAACACCGGGGAGCTGTTTTTT. This encodes CASSRTSGRNTGELFF. The chain couples TRBV7-3 to TRBJ2-2, with 11 positions matching TRBD2. V trimming: 5 bases; J trimming: 2 bases; junction bases outside the gene matches: 4. The CDR3 spans 16 residues. Per the germline V gene, CDR1 is SGHTA and CDR2 is FQGTGA.

This clonotype was counted a few times. This chain connects TRBV7-9 to TRBJ2-6; 7 bases agree with TRBD2. This CDR3 spans 17 amino acids. Germline V gene lookup returns CDR1 SEHNR and CDR2 FQNEAQ (reference sequence). The V and J ends lost 4 bases and 2 bases, in that order; junction bases with no gene match: 8. The CDR3 reads CASSSGGGATGANVLTF. The CDR3 region has the DNA TGTGCCAGCAGCTCTGGGGGAGGGGCGACTGGGGCCAACGTCCTGACTTTC.

This clonotype was counted only a few times. V usage is TRBV30 and J usage is TRBJ2-1; 12 nucleotides align to TRBD2. Germline CDR1 is GTSNPN and CDR2 is SVGIG (reference sequence). CDR3 length equals 15 residues. V trimming: 2 bases; J trimming: 8 bases; junction bases outside the gene matches: 7. The CDR3 DNA follows: TGTGCCTGGAGTCATTCTAGCGGGGGGGCCCATGAGCAGTTCTTC. It translates to CAWSHSSGGAHEQFF.

Ten or more counts support this clonotype. The chain uses TRBV4-1 and TRBJ1-2, with 9 bases fitting TRBD1. J lost 2 bases, V lost 4 bases, and 8 bases had no gene match. The germline V gene has CDR1 MGHRA and CDR2 YSYEKL. This CDR3 region has 16 residues. CDR3 nucleotide sequence: TGCGCCAGCAGCCCCCCGGGACAGGGACAAAACTATGGCTACACCTTC. Translated, it gives CASSPPGQGQNYGYTF.

This rearrangement joins TRBV7-3 to TRBJ2-2; either TRBD1 or TRBD2 may supply D (5 bases each). CDR1 is SGHTA and CDR2 is FQGTGA in the germline V gene. The V gene lost 5 bases and the J gene lost 3 bases, with 13 bases spanning the gap. The CDR3 covers 15 residues. Here the CDR3 reads CASSPLLGDTGELFF. In DNA, the CDR3 is TGTGCCAGCAGCCCTCTACTAGGGGACACCGGGGAGCTGTTTTTT.

This CDR3 is CASSSDDMVNTEAFF. CDR3 bases: TGTGCCAGCAGCTCGGACGACATGGTGAACACTGAAGCTTTCTTT. This rearrangement joins TRBV5-6 to TRBJ1-1, with D hard to call. V was shortened by 3 bases and J by 0 bases, with 12 bases between the two germline ends. In germline, CDR1 is SGHDT, CDR2 YYEEEE. The CDR3 totals 15 residues.

The sample holds many counts of this clonotype. The rearrangement links TRBV5-1 to TRBJ1-1; tentative D call: TRBD1 (5 bases). Germline V gene lookup returns CDR1 SGHRS and CDR2 YFSETQ. CDR3 length: 14 amino acids. Trimming pared 0 bases from V and 3 bases from J, leaving 9 bases between. The CDR3 here is CASSLAKGYTEAFF. The CDR3 nucleotides read TGCGCCAGCAGCTTGGCGAAGGGGTACACTGAAGCTTTCTTT.

This clonotype has more than one count but fewer than ten. One end of the junction fails to match germline, which may point to a read error. The gene calls are TRBV7-2 and TRBJ2-1, with 9 bases that match TRBD2. This CDR3 has 17 amino acids. Germline CDR1 and CDR2: SGHTA and FQGNSA. The CDR3 DNA reads TGTGCCAGCAGCCTACAACCGCCCAGCGGGGGGTACAATGGGCAGTTCTTC. Translating gives CASSLQPPSGGYNGQFF.

There are many counts of this clonotype. The chain combines TRBV7-8 with TRBJ2-7, with 7 bases matching TRBD1. V dropped 6 bases and J dropped 3; count of bases not matched to a gene: 8. The V gene's germline CDR1 is SGHVS and CDR2 FQNEAQ. There are 14 residues in the CDR3. CDR3 protein: CASSYRTGLYEQYF. CDR3 sequence (DNA): TGTGCCAGCAGTTACCGGACAGGCCTCTACGAGCAGTACTTC.

Many counts were recorded for this clonotype. V usage is TRBV5-1 and J usage is TRBJ2-3; 9 nucleotides match TRBD1. Trimming removed 4 bases from V and 4 bases from J; junction bases left unmatched: 7. CDR3 length: 15 residues. Looked up from germline, CDR1 is SGHRS and CDR2 is YFSETQ. CDR3 coding DNA: TGCGCCAGCAGCACTCGACAGGGGGAATCAGATACGCAGTATTTT. Protein product: CASSTRQGESDTQYF.

Turning to this clonotype: The junction differs from germline at one of its ends, possibly a read error. J is TRBJ1-6 and V is TRBV6-1, with TRBD1 as a possible D gene (6 bases). Germline lookup yields CDR1 MNHNS and CDR2 SASEGT. This CDR3 region has 15 residues. CDR3 bases: TGTGCCAGCATTGAAGATCACAGGGACAATTCACCCCTCCACTTT. As protein: CASIEDHRDNSPLHF.

This clonotype was counted ten times or more. The chain links TRBV7-8 to TRBJ1-1, with TRBD1 identical over 9 bases. This CDR3 region has 12 residues. Losses at the gene ends were 0 bases for V and 12 bases for J; bases not matched to a gene: 2. Germline loops: CDR1 SGHVS, CDR2 FQNEAQ. CDR3 sequence: CASSLATGGTFF. The CDR3 DNA follows: TGTGCCAGCAGCTTAGCGACAGGGGGAACTTTCTTT. The full variable domain, its missing parts supplied by reference TRBV7-8 and TRBJ1-1, is GAGVSQSPRYKVAKRGQDVALRCDPISGHVSLFWYQQALGQGPEFLTYFQNEAQLDKSGLPSDRFFAERPEGSVSTLKIQRTQQEDSAVYLCASSLATGGTFFGQGTRLTVV.

This clonotype was seen many times. The chain combines TRBV7-6 with TRBJ2-5; 10 bases agree with TRBD2. The V gene end was trimmed by 1 base and the J gene end by 2 bases; junction bases not matched to a gene: 7. The V gene's germline CDR1 is SGHVS and CDR2 FNYEAQ. The CDR3 runs 17 residues. The CDR3 protein is CASSLEAAGGRQETQYF. DNA of the CDR3: TGTGCCAGCAGCTTAGAGGCAGCGGGAGGGCGTCAAGAGACCCAGTACTTC.

In its sample, this clonotype was seen many times. The V gene is TRBV2, the J gene TRBJ1-3; D is undetermined. Germline V lookup: CDR1 SNHLY, CDR2 FYNNEI. The V end was cut by 3 bases, the J end by 1 base, with 13 bases between. This CDR3 spans 16 amino acids. In DNA form, the CDR3 reads TGTGCCAGCAGTGAGGAGACTGGGAAGTCTGGAAACACCATATATTTT. Residues: CASSEETGKSGNTIYF.

Ten or more counts support this clonotype. The rearrangement uses TRBV24-1 and TRBJ1-2, with TRBD1 identical over 8 bases. From germline, CDR1 is KGHDR and CDR2 SFDVKD. V lost 5 bases to trimming and J lost 8 bases; unmatched junction nucleotides: 12. The CDR3 is 15 amino acids. DNA for the CDR3: TGTGCCACCAGTGGCCGAATGGACAGGGAAAAGGGCTACACCTTC. Translation: CATSGRMDREKGYTF.

The chain uses TRBV2 and TRBJ2-1; 9 bases line up with TRBD2. The CDR3 length is 15 residues. In germline, CDR1 is SNHLY, CDR2 FYNNEI. Unmatched junction bases numbered 8, after V lost 6 bases and J lost 5 bases. The CDR3 is CASSQQGLAHNEQFF. The CDR3 DNA reads TGTGCCAGCAGCCAACAGGGACTAGCTCACAATGAGCAGTTCTTC.

There are many counts of this clonotype. The V call is TRBV12-3 or TRBV12-4, the J call TRBJ2-1; 10 bases are shared with TRBD2. After removal of 7 bases from V and 6 bases from J, the junction contained 9 bases not matched to a gene. CDR3 length: 15 residues. CDR3 amino acids: CASTPAGGLVNEQFF. CDR3 DNA: TGTGCCAGCACCCCAGCGGGGGGGCTGGTCAATGAGCAGTTCTTC.

This clonotype was seen more than once but under ten times. The CDR3 region has the DNA TGCAGCGTAAACCCTCTTTACGGGAACACTGAAGCTTTCTTT. This codes for CSVNPLYGNTEAFF. The chain couples TRBV29-1 to TRBJ1-1; D gene uncertain. This CDR3 has 14 residues. Germline values: CDR1 SQVTM, CDR2 ANQGSEA. V was shortened by 6 bases and J by 1 base, with 15 bases between the two germline ends.

This clonotype was found many times. This sequence joins TRBV3-1 and TRBJ2-5; D call uncertain. Germline loops: CDR1 LGHDT, CDR2 YNNKEL (reference sequence). This CDR3 has 13 amino acids. V was shortened by 0 bases and J by 2 bases, with 4 bases between the two germline ends. The CDR3 spells CASSQEFQETQYF. CDR3 bases: TGTGCCAGCAGCCAAGAGTTTCAAGAGACCCAGTACTTC.

This clonotype occurred many times. The chain combines TRBV28 with TRBJ2-1; TRBD2 matches at 14 bases. The CDR3 runs to 20 residues. Germline values: CDR1 MDHEN, CDR2 SYDVKM. The junction had 17 bases not matched to a gene; V was cut back by 2 bases and J by 8 bases. CDR3 loop: CASSLTPGQVTSGRAYEQFF. The DNA of the CDR3 is TGTGCCAGCAGTTTAACTCCGGGACAGGTGACTAGCGGGAGGGCTTATGAGCAGTTCTTC.